This T cell receptor (beta chain) was recorded in a study of shared clonotypes between healthy human individuals. Profiling relied on immunoSEQ multiplex PCR, and the TCRdb table lists in-frame clones only, not all of them. The sample contains about 1.1 million clones, 70% to 80% of which appear only once. The length of the CDR3 is 16 residues. The trim removed 4 bases at V and 3 bases at J, leaving 9 bases unmatched. Germline loops: CDR1 LGHNA, CDR2 YSLEER. Material: memory CD4+ T cells from PBMCs. The subset is: CD45RA-negative fraction. The rearrangement joins TRBV4-3 to TRBJ2-1; TRBD2 aligns across 7 bases. This TCR was recovered from a young man in good health. Some clones in this sample may be carry-over from other donors' samples. The CDR3 nucleotides read TGCGCCAGCAGCCCACGGGGCGGGGGAGGCTACAATGAGCAGTTCTTC. It translates to CASSPRGGGGYNEQFF.